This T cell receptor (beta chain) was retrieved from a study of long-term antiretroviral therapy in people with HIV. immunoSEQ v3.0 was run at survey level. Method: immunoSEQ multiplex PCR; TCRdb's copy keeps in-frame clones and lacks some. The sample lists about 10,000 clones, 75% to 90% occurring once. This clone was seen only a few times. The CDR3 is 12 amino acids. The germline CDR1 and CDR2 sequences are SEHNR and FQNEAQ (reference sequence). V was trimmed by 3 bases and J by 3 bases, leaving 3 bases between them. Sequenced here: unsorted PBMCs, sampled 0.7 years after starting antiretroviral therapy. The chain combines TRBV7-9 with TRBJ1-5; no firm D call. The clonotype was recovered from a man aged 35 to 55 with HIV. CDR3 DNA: TGTGCCAGCAGCTTTGCCAATCAGCCCCAGCATTTT. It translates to CASSFANQPQHF.